One sample yielded the 2 T cell receptor beta chains listed below, sequenced in a study of shared clonotypes between healthy human individuals. Terminally differentiated effector memory CD45RA+ cells were excluded by CCR7 positive selection of CD45RO-negative cells. The table came from immunoSEQ multiplex PCR; TCRdb's copy has only in-frame clones and leaves some out. The sample records approximately 720,000 clones, roughly 94% being singletons. The sequenced material came from naive CD8+ T cells sorted from blood. The receptor set was obtained from a man younger than 40 in good health.

The chain employs TRBV19 and TRBJ1-1; 9 positions agree with TRBD1. This CDR3 is built from 19 residues. The V gene's germline CDR1 is LNHDA and CDR2 SQIVND (reference sequence). V dropped 4 bases and J dropped 6; count of bases not matched to a gene: 21. CDR3 in amino acids: CASSTAEGQGIKWRPEAFF. CDR3 nucleotides: TGTGCCAGTAGTACAGCCGAGGGACAGGGAATAAAGTGGAGGCCTGAAGCTTTCTTT.

The chain couples TRBV4-1 to TRBJ1-2; the D gene is possibly TRBD1 (5 bases). The CDR3 totals 15 residues. Germline V gives CDR1 MGHRA, CDR2 YSYEKL. Trimming took 2 bases from V and 4 from J, leaving 14 bases between them. Here the CDR3 DNA reads TGCGCCAGCAGCCAACGGACACCAACAAGCTATGGCTACACCTTC. It encodes CASSQRTPTSYGYTF.